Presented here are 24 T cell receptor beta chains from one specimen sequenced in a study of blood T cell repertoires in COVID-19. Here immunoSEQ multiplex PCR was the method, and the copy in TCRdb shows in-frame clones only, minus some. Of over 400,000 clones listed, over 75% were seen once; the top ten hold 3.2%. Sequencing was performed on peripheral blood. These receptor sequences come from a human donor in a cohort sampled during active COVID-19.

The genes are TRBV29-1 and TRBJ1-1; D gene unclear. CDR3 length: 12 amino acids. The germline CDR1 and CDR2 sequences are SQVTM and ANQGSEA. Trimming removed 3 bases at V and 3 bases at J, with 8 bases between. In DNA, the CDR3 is TGCAGCGTTGACCTGGCTTACACTGAAGCTTTCTTT. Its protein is CSVDLAYTEAFF.

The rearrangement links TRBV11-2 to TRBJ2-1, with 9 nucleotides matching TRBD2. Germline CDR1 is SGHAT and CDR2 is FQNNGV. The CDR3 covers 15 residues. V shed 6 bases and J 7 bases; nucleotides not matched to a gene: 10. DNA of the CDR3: TGTGCCAGCAGGGTGGCGGGAGGGGCCCTTAATGAGCAGTTCTTC. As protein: CASRVAGGALNEQFF.

CDR3 region: CASSARTANGGNTIYF. In DNA form, the CDR3 reads TGCGCCAGCAGCGCACGGACAGCCAATGGCGGAAACACCATATATTTT. The gene calls are TRBV5-1 and TRBJ1-3; D might be TRBD1 (6 bases). The germline V gene has CDR1 SGHRS and CDR2 YFSETQ. V lost 4 bases and J 4 bases, leaving 18 bases between the germline ends. This CDR3 has 16 amino acids.

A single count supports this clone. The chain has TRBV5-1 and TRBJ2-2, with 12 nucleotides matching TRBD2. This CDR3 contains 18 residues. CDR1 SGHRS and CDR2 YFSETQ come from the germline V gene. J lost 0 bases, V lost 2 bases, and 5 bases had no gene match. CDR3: CASSFRPSGRANTGELFF. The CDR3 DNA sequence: TGCGCCAGCAGCTTTCGTCCTAGCGGGAGGGCGAACACCGGGGAGCTGTTTTTT.

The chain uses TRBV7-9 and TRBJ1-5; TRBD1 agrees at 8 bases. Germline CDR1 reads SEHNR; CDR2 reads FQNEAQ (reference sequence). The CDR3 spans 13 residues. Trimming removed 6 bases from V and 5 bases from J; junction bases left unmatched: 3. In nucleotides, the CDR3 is TGTGCCAGCAGAGGACAGGGCGATCAGCCCCAGCATTTT. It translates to CASRGQGDQPQHF. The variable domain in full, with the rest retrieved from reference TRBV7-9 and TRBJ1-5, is DTGVSQNPRHKITKRGQNVTFRCDPISEHNRLYWYRQTLGQGPEFLTYFQNEAQLEKSRLLSDRFSAERPKGSFSTLEIQRTEQGDSAMYLCASRGQGDQPQHFGDGTRLSIL.

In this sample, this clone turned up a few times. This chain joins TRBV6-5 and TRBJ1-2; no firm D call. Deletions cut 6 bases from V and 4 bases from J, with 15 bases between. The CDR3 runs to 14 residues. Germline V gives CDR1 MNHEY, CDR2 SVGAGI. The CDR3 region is CASSLGGQSYGYTF. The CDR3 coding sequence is TGTGCCAGCAGCCTCGGAGGGCAAAGCTATGGCTACACCTTC.

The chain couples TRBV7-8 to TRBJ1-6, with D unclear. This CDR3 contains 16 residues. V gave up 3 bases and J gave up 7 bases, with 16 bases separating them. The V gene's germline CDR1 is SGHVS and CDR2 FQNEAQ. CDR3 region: CASSFSAEPRNSPLHF. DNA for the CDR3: TGTGCCAGCAGCTTCAGTGCAGAACCGCGGAATTCACCCCTCCACTTT. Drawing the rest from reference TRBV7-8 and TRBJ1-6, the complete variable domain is GAGVSQSPRYKVAKRGQDVALRCDPISGHVSLFWYQQALGQGPEFLTYFQNEAQLDKSGLPSDRFFAERPEGSVSTLKIQRTQQEDSAVYLCASSFSAEPRNSPLHFGNGTRLTVT.

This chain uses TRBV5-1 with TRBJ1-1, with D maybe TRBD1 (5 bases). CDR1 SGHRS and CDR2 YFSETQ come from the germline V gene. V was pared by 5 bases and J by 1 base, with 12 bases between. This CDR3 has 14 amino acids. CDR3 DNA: TGCGCCAGCAGTAGGGGTCTTGGGAACACTGAAGCTTTCTTT. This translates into CASSRGLGNTEAFF.

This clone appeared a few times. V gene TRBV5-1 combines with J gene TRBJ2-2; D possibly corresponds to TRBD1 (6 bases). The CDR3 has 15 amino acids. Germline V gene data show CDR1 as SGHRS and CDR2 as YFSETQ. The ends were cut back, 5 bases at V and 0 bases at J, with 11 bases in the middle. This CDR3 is CASSLRQANTGELFF. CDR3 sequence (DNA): TGCGCCAGCAGTCTCCGACAGGCGAACACCGGGGAGCTGTTTTTT.

This CDR3 reads CASSQKEGESQQYF. The CDR3 region has the DNA TGTGCCAGCAGCCAAAAGGAGGGCGAAAGTCAGCAGTACTTC. The chain has TRBV3-1 (or the pseudogene TRBV3-2) and TRBJ2-7; perhaps TRBD2 as D (6 bases). Trimming left V 2 bases short and J 8 bases short, with 16 bases between. Germline V gene data show CDR1 as LGHDT and CDR2 as YNNKEL (reference sequence). CDR3 length: 14 residues.

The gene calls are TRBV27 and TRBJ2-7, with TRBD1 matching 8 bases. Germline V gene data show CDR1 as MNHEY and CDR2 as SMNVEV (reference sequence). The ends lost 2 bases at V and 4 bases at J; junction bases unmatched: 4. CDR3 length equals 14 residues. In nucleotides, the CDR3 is TGTGCCAGCAGTTTAGGCAGGGGGCTATACGAGCAGTACTTC. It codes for CASSLGRGLYEQYF.

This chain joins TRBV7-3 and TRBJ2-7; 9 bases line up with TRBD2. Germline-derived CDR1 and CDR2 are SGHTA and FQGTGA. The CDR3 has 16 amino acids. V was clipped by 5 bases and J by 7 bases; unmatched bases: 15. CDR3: CASSPAGVAGVREQYF. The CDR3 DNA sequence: TGTGCCAGCAGCCCAGCCGGGGTAGCGGGAGTAAGAGAGCAGTACTTC.

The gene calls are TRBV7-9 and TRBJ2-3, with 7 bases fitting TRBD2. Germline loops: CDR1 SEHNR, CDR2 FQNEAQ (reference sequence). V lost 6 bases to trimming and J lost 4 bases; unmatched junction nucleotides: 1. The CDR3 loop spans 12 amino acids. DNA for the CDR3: TGTGCCAGCAGGGGGGGGGCAGATACGCAGTATTTT. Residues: CASRGGADTQYF.

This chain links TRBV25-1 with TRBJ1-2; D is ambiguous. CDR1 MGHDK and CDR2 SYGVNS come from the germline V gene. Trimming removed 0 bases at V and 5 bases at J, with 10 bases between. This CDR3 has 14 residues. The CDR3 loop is CASSEYVGRYGYTF. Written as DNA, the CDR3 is TGTGCCAGCAGTGAATATGTGGGGAGATATGGCTACACCTTC.

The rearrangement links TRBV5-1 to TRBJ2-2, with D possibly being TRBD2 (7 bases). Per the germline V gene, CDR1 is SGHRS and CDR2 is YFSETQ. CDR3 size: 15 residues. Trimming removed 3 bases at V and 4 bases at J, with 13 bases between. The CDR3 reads CASSSGGEGTGELFF. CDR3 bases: TGCGCCAGCAGCTCGGGGGGCGAGGGCACCGGGGAGCTGTTTTTT. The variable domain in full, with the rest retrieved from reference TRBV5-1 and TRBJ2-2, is KAGVTQTPRYLIKTRGQQVTLSCSPISGHRSVSWYQQTPGQGLQFLFEYFSETQRNKGNFPGRFSGRQFSNSRSEMNVSTLELGDSALYLCASSSGGEGTGELFFGEGSRLTVL.

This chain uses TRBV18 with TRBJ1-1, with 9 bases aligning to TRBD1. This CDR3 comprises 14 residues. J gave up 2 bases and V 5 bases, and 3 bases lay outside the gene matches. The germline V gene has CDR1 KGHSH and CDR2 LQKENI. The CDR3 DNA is TGTGCCAGCTCAAGGGGACAGGGCAACACTGAAGCTTTCTTT. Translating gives CASSRGQGNTEAFF.

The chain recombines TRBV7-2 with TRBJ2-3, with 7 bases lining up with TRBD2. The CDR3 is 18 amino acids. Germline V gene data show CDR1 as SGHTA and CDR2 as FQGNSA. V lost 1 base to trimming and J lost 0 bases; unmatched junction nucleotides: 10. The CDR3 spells CASSLGPSGHTSTDTQYF. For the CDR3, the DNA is TGTGCCAGCAGCTTAGGGCCTAGCGGACATACTAGCACAGATACGCAGTATTTT.

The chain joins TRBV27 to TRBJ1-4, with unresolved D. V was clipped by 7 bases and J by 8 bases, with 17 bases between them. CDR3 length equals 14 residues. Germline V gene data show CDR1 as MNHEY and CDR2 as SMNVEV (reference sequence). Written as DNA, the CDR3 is TGTGCCAGCACCGCGGGCGGTTTAGGGGAAAAACTGTTTTTT. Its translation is CASTAGGLGEKLFF.

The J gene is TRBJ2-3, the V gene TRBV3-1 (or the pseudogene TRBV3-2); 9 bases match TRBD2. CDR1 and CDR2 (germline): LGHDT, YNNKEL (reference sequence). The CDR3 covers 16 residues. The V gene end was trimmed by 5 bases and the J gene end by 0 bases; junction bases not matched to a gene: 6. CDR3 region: CASSSGLAPSTDTQYF. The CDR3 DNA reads TGTGCCAGCAGCTCCGGACTAGCGCCAAGCACAGATACGCAGTATTTT.

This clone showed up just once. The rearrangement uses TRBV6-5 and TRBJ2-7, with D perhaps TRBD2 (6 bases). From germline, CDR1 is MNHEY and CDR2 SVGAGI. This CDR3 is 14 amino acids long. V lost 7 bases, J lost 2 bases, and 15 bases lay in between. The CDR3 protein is CASNSASDTYEQYF. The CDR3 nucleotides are TGTGCCAGCAATTCGGCTAGCGATACCTACGAGCAGTACTTC.

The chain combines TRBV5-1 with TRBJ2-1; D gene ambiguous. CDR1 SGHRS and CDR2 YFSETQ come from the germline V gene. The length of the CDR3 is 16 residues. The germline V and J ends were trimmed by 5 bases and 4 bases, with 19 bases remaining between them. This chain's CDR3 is CASRPSIAQNYNEQFF. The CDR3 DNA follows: TGCGCCAGCAGGCCCTCTATAGCTCAGAATTACAATGAGCAGTTCTTC.

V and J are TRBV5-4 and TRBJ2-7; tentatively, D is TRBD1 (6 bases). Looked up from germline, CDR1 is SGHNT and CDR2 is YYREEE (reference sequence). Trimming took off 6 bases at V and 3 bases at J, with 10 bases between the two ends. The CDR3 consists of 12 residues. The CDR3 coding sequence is TGTGCCAGCAAACGGGACAACTACGAGCAGTACTTC. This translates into CASKRDNYEQYF.

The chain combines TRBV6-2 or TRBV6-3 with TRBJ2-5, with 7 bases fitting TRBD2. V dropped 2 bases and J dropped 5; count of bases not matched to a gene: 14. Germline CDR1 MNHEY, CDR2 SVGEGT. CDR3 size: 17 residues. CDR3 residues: CASSYRREGLIWETQYF. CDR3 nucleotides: TGTGCCAGCAGTTACAGGAGGGAGGGCCTGATATGGGAGACCCAGTACTTC.

The DNA for the CDR3 is TGTGCCAGCAGCTTAAAGGGAGTGAGCGACGAGCAGTACTTC. It codes for CASSLKGVSDEQYF. This chain links TRBV13 with TRBJ2-7; D possibly corresponds to TRBD2 (5 bases). The V gene's germline CDR1 is PRHDT and CDR2 FYEKMQ (reference sequence). CDR3 length: 14 amino acids. The germline V and J ends were trimmed by 2 bases and 5 bases, with 13 bases remaining between them.